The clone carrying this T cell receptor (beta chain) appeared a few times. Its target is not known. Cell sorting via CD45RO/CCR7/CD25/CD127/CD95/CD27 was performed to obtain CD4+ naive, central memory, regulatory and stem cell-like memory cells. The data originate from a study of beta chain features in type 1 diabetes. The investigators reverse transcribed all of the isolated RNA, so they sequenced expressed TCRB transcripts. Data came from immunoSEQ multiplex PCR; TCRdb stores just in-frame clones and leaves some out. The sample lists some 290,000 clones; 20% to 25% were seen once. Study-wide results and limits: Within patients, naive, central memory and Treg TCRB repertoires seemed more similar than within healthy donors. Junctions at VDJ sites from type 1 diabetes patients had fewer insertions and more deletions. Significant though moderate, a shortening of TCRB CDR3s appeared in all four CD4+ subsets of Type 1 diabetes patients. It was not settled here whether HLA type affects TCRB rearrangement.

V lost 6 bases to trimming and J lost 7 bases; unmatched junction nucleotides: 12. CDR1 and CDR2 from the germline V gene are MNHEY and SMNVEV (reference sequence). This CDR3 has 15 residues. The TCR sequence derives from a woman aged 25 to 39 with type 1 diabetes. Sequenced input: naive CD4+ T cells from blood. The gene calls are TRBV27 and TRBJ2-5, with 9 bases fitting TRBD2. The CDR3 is CASRGAGGPVRTQYF. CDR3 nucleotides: TGTGCCAGCAGAGGAGCGGGAGGCCCGGTGCGGACCCAGTACTTC.